Listed below are T cell receptor beta chains from one sample, sequenced in a study of vaccination and CD4 T cells after COVID-19. These receptors are not linked to any known antigen. Each CDR3 protein gets one entry after TCRdb re-called the PCR reads with MiXCR. Among about 19,000 distinct CDR3 sequences, approximately 39% were seen once, and the ten largest hold 14%. Source material: cultured CD4+ T cells from blood. The receptors derive from a human donor with COVID-19. Both conserved end residues are part of each CDR3. A D gene is named only where the DNA matches it firmly. Size is omitted from some rows. Given values are once, few, many or a class for expanded clones.

v_call,j_call,clone_size,d_call,cdr3_aa,cdr3_nt
TRBV6-1,TRBJ1-6,few,.,CASSEVNNSPLHF,TGTGCCAGCAGCGAAGTCAATAATTCACCCCTCCACTTT
TRBV15,TRBJ2-3,.,.,CATSRDAVSTDTQYF,TGTGCCACCAGCAGAGATGCGGTTAGCACAGATACGCAGTATTTT
TRBV6-1,TRBJ1-4,.,.,CASSPNQAPTNEKLFF,TGTGCCAGCAGTCCTAACCAGGCACCAACTAATGAAAAACTGTTTTTT
TRBV10-1,TRBJ2-3,few,TRBD2,CASRAAGTTDTQYF,TGCGCCAGCAGGGCAGCGGGGACCACAGATACGCAGTATTTT
TRBV9,TRBJ1-2,.,.,CASSVDLSGLYGYTF,TGTGCCAGCAGCGTAGATTTGTCCGGTCTCTATGGCTACACCTTC
TRBV4-2,TRBJ1-6,.,.,CASSQGRAGSPLHF,TGTGCCAGCAGCCAGGGTAGGGCGGGTTCACCCCTCCACTTT
TRBV12-3/TRBV12-4,TRBJ2-1,.,.,CASSGGGLNEQFF,TGTGCCAGCTCAGGCGGGGGCCTCAATGAGCAGTTCTTC
TRBV7-6,TRBJ1-1,few,.,CASSPTPQGLVTEAFF,TGTGCCAGCAGCCCCACGCCCCAGGGCTTGGTCACTGAAGCTTTCTTT
TRBV7-6,TRBJ1-1,.,.,CASSLEPGRNTEAFF,TGTGCCAGCAGCTTAGAACCGGGGAGGAACACTGAAGCTTTCTTT
TRBV7-9,TRBJ1-2,.,.,CASSEQGDYGYTF,TGTGCCAGCAGCGAGCAGGGTGACTATGGCTACACCTTC
TRBV7-2,TRBJ2-2,.,TRBD2,CASSLASGVTGELFF,TGTGCCAGCAGCTTAGCTAGCGGGGTCACCGGGGAGCTGTTTTTT
TRBV15,TRBJ2-1,.,.,CATSRDGLLTSYNEQFF,TGTGCCACCAGCAGAGATGGTCTGCTGACCTCCTACAATGAGCAGTTCTTC